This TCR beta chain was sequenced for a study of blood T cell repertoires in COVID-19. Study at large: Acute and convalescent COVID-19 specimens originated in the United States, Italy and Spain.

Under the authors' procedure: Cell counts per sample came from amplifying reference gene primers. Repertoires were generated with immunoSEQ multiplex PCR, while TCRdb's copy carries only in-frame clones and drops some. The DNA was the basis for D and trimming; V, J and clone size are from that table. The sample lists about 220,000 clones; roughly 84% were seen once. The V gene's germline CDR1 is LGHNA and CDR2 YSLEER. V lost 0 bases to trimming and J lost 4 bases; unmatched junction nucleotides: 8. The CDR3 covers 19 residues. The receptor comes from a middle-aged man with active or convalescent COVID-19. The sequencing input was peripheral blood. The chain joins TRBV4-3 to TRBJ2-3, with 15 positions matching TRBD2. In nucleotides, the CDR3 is TGCGCCAGCAGCCAAGATAAGTGGGGACTAGCGGGGGGTGCAGATACGCAGTATTTT. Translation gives CASSQDKWGLAGGADTQYF.